The 23 T cell receptor beta chains below all came from one sample that was sequenced in a study of early T cells in non-severe SARS-CoV-2 infection. Via MiXCR, TCRdb re-called the 5' RACE reads, giving one row per CDR3 protein. This sample carries 45,000 or so distinct CDR3 sequences, under 4.5% of them seen once, and the ten largest clones take about 3%. The sequenced sample was whole blood. The source of these receptors is an adult who was a healthcare worker with PCR-confirmed SARS-CoV-2 infection or an uninfected control (not recorded which).

This clonotype occurred many times. The chain has TRBV7-9 and TRBJ2-3; D is undetermined. From germline, CDR1 is SEHNR and CDR2 FQNEAQ (reference sequence). Trimming took off 2 bases at V and 3 bases at J, with 6 bases between the two ends. The CDR3 runs to 13 residues. For the CDR3, the DNA is TGTGCCAGCAGCTTACCCCCTACAGATACGCAGTATTTT. It is translated as CASSLPPTDTQYF. Together with reference TRBV7-9 and TRBJ2-3, the CDR3 gives the full variable domain: DTGVSQNPRHKITKRGQNVTFRCDPISEHNRLYWYRQTLGQGPEFLTYFQNEAQLEKSRLLSDRFSAERPKGSFSTLEIQRTEQGDSAMYLCASSLPPTDTQYFGPGTRLTVL.

This clonotype was seen ten or more times. This chain joins TRBV13 and TRBJ2-7; 7 bases line up with TRBD1. Per germline, CDR1 PRHDT and CDR2 FYEKMQ (reference sequence). This CDR3 contains 16 residues. The V gene end was trimmed by 1 base and the J gene end by 2 bases; junction bases not matched to a gene: 8. CDR3 sequence: CASSLVRTGQTYEQYF. DNA of the CDR3: TGTGCCAGCAGCTTAGTTAGGACAGGTCAGACCTACGAGCAGTACTTC.

This clonotype was picked up many times. The chain employs TRBV10-2 and TRBJ2-7, with no clear D. Trimming shortened V by 5 bases and J by 2 bases, and 10 bases separated the two germline ends. The V gene's germline CDR1 is WSHSY and CDR2 SAAADI. This CDR3 region has 13 residues. DNA for the CDR3: TGCGCCAGCAGTTCGGAAGCCACCTACGAGCAGTACTTC. It codes for CASSSEATYEQYF.

This chain links TRBV4-1 with TRBJ2-7; the D is unclear. V was clipped by 2 bases and J by 9 bases, with 14 bases between them. The CDR3 totals 13 residues. CDR1 is MGHRA, CDR2 YSYEKL, per germline. The CDR3: CASSQRSPGRQYF. DNA for the CDR3: TGCGCCAGCAGCCAAAGGTCCCCTGGAAGGCAGTACTTC.

This clonotype was found many times. The rearrangement joins TRBV7-2 to TRBJ2-7; D unclear. Between the trimmed V and J ends, which lost 1 base and 1 base, there was a span of 11 bases. The CDR3 length is 15 residues. In germline, CDR1 is SGHTA, CDR2 FQGNSA. For the CDR3, the DNA is TGTGCCAGCAGCTTAGTGTATGTCGGTTCCTACGAGCAGTACTTC. Amino acid sequence: CASSLVYVGSYEQYF.

Many counts were recorded for this clonotype. The chain uses TRBV7-6 and TRBJ2-1; 11 nucleotides align to TRBD2. CDR1 is SGHVS and CDR2 is FNYEAQ in the germline V gene. V lost 0 bases to trimming and J lost 4 bases; unmatched junction nucleotides: 2. This CDR3 is built from 16 residues. The CDR3 sequence: CASSLAVAGGYNEQFF. The CDR3 region has the DNA TGTGCCAGCAGCTTAGCGGTAGCGGGGGGGTACAATGAGCAGTTCTTC.

Ten or more counts support this clonotype. The chain couples TRBV21-1 to TRBJ2-3; the listed D gene, TRBD2, was not tested against the DNA. TRBV21-1 is a known pseudogene. The CDR3 totals 14 residues. The CDR3 DNA sequence: TGTGCCAGCAGCTCTATGGGACGGCCCAATACGCAGTATTTT. Its protein is CASSSMGRPNTQYF.

This clonotype has at least ten counts. In DNA form, the CDR3 reads TGCAGTGCTAGGGACAGGGTGTCGGGGAACTATGGCTACACCTTC. Amino acid sequence: CSARDRVSGNYGYTF. The V and J genes are TRBV20-1 and TRBJ1-2; 8 nucleotides agree with TRBD1. The J segment lost 2 bases and the V segment lost 3 bases, leaving 8 bases of the junction unmatched. CDR3 length: 15 amino acids. CDR1 is DFQATT and CDR2 is SNEGSKA in the germline V gene (reference sequence).

This clonotype has ten or more counts. The chain is built from TRBV7-2 and TRBJ1-3; D is unresolved. CDR3 length: 13 residues. The ends were cut back, 1 base at V and 4 bases at J, with 5 bases in the middle. Germline CDR1 is SGHTA and CDR2 is FQGNSA. CDR3 DNA: TGTGCCAGCAGCTTAGGGAGGGGAAACACCATATATTTT. This gives the protein CASSLGRGNTIYF.

This clonotype was detected ten times or more. V is TRBV5-1 and J is TRBJ1-4; D gene uncertain. The CDR3 has 18 amino acids. V was shortened by 0 bases and J by 0 bases, with 15 bases between the two germline ends. CDR1 and CDR2 from the germline V gene are SGHRS and YFSETQ. The CDR3 sequence: CASSLGLAGDATNEKLFF. The CDR3 nucleotides read TGCGCCAGCAGCTTGGGATTGGCCGGAGATGCAACTAATGAAAAACTGTTTTTT.

This clonotype was seen a few times. The V call is TRBV19, the J call TRBJ1-5, with a possible D match to TRBD1 (6 bases). CDR1 LNHDA and CDR2 SQIVND come from the germline V gene (reference sequence). The CDR3 totals 14 residues. V lost 6 bases to trimming and J lost 4 bases, with 13 bases between them. CDR3 sequence reads: CASREQGGNQPQHF. In nucleotides, the CDR3 is TGTGCCAGTAGGGAACAGGGCGGTAATCAGCCCCAGCATTTT.

This clonotype was counted ten times or more. V and J are TRBV12-3 or TRBV12-4 and TRBJ2-7; D is unresolved. V dropped 5 bases and J dropped 3 bases, with 5 bases sitting between them. This CDR3 has 11 residues. CDR3 protein: CASSPHYEQYF. CDR3 nucleotides: TGTGCCAGCAGTCCGCACTACGAGCAGTACTTC.

This clonotype was seen more than once but under ten times. The rearrangement joins TRBV2 to TRBJ1-4; TRBD1 is a possible D gene (5 bases). V lost 6 bases to trimming and J lost 5 bases, with 16 bases between them. Germline V gene data show CDR1 as SNHLY and CDR2 as FYNNEI. The CDR3 is made up of 15 amino acids. The CDR3 sequence: CASSVNRGGNEKLFF. CDR3 coding DNA: TGTGCCAGCAGCGTGAACCGGGGGGGAAATGAAAAACTGTTTTTT.

This clonotype was detected ten times or more. V and J are TRBV4-2 and TRBJ1-2; unclear D gene. CDR3 length: 13 residues. The germline gives CDR1 LGHNA, CDR2 YNFKEQ. Trimming took 1 base from V and 6 from J, leaving 9 bases between them. The chain's CDR3 is CASSQGGRDGYTF. CDR3 DNA: TGTGCCAGCAGCCAAGGGGGAAGGGATGGCTACACCTTC.

The gene calls are TRBV3-1 and TRBJ1-2, with 9 bases that match TRBD1. The CDR3 is 15 amino acids. Unmatched junction bases numbered 5, after V lost 0 bases and J lost 6 bases. Germline CDR1 and CDR2: LGHDT and YNNKEL (reference sequence). The DNA for the CDR3 is TGTGCCAGCAGCCAAGATCCAGGGACAGGGAATGGCTACACCTTC. As protein: CASSQDPGTGNGYTF.

This clonotype was observed many times. The V gene is TRBV19, the J gene TRBJ2-5; D is possibly TRBD1 or TRBD2 (5 bases each). This CDR3 region has 13 residues. V was pared by 5 bases and J by 4 bases, with 11 bases between. Germline-derived CDR1 and CDR2 are LNHDA and SQIVND (reference sequence). The CDR3: CASSPTGAETQYF. For the CDR3, the DNA is TGTGCCAGTAGTCCCACCGGGGCAGAGACCCAGTACTTC.

This clonotype has only a few counts. The chain carries TRBV30 and TRBJ2-7; tentatively, D is TRBD1 (5 bases). Germline V CDR1 and CDR2: GTSNPN, SVGIG (reference sequence). The V end lost 0 bases, the J end lost 1 base, and 13 bases lay between the germline ends. CDR3 size: 15 residues. CDR3 DNA: TGTGCCTGGAGTGTCCTGCAGGGCCAATCCTACGAGCAGTACTTC. As protein: CAWSVLQGQSYEQYF.

This clonotype was found many times. CDR3 protein: CASSRPPGLAGGQETQYF. For the CDR3, the DNA is TGTGCCAGCAGCCGCCCCCCTGGACTAGCGGGGGGACAAGAGACCCAGTACTTC. The chain couples TRBV7-9 to TRBJ2-5, with 14 bases identical to TRBD2. V lost 5 bases to trimming and J lost 2 bases; unmatched junction nucleotides: 10. The germline V gene encodes CDR1 SEHNR and CDR2 FQNEAQ (reference sequence). CDR3 size: 18 residues.

This clonotype was seen repeatedly, ten times or more. One end of the junction is discordant with germline, which a read error may explain. V and J are TRBV6-2 or TRBV6-3 and TRBJ2-1, with 8 bases fitting TRBD1. The CDR3 has 16 residues. The germline V gene has CDR1 MNHEY and CDR2 SVGEGT. The CDR3 protein is CASSFLDREPYNEHFF. CDR3 nucleotide sequence: TGTGCCAGCAGTTTCCTGGACAGGGAGCCCTACAATGAGCATTTCTTC.

The table lists this clonotype with many counts. The J gene is TRBJ2-2, the V gene TRBV11-3, with 7 bases fitting TRBD1. This CDR3 is 13 amino acids long. Germline V CDR1 and CDR2: SGHNT, YENEEA. V was clipped by 5 bases and J by 7 bases; unmatched bases: 4. CDR3 coding DNA: TGTGCCAGCAGCCGGGACAGAATCGGGGAGCTGTTTTTT. Protein product: CASSRDRIGELFF.

About this clonotype itself: This may be a read error, as it is one base from a much larger clone. V and J are TRBV11-2 and TRBJ2-7; a possible D gene is TRBD1 (6 bases). CDR3 length: 14 residues. Germline assignment: CDR1 SGHAT and CDR2 FQNNGV. V lost 1 base and J 4 bases, leaving 11 bases between the germline ends. CDR3: CASSLGTVNYEQYF. As DNA, the CDR3 is TGTGCCAGCAGCTTAGGGACAGTAAATTACGAGCAGTACTTC.

The sample holds many counts of this clonotype. The DNA of the CDR3 is TGTGCCAGCAGCTTAGAGTTGAACACTGAAGCTTTCTTT. Protein: CASSLELNTEAFF. The genes are TRBV7-6 and TRBJ1-1; D is uncertain. The CDR3 totals 13 residues. Between the trimmed V and J ends, which lost 1 base and 0 bases, there was a span of 3 bases. Germline lookup yields CDR1 SGHVS and CDR2 FNYEAQ.

The sample holds many counts of this clonotype. V and J are TRBV2 and TRBJ2-1, with D possibly matching TRBD1 (6 bases). This CDR3 has 12 residues. The V and J ends lost 4 bases and 9 bases respectively, with 10 bases between them. Per germline, CDR1 SNHLY and CDR2 FYNNEI. CDR3 in amino acids: CASSGDRLEQFF. The CDR3 DNA reads TGTGCCAGCAGTGGCGACAGGCTTGAGCAGTTCTTC. The variable domain in full, with the rest retrieved from reference TRBV2 and TRBJ2-1, is EPEVTQTPSHQVTQMGQEVILRCVPISNHLYFYWYRQILGQKVEFLVSFYNNEISEKSEIFDDQFSVERPDGSNFTLKIRSTKLEDSAMYFCASSGDRLEQFFGPGTRLTVL.